These 19 T cell receptor beta chains came from one sample sequenced in a study of shared clonotypes between healthy human individuals. Selected positively for CCR7 and CD45RO-negative, naive CD8 cells excluded terminally differentiated effector memory CD45RA+ cells. Only in-frame clones appear in the TCRdb table, and some are missing; sequencing was by immunoSEQ multiplex PCR. The sample has about 2 million clones, about 94% seen once; the top ten hold roughly 1.2%. Sequencing was performed on naive CD8+ T cells sorted from blood. The receptors shown here come from a man younger than 30 in good health.

The chain joins TRBV13 to TRBJ2-7; 13 bases are a match to TRBD2. CDR1 and CDR2 from the germline V gene are PRHDT and FYEKMQ (reference sequence). Trimming took 0 bases from V and 0 from J; bases not matched to a gene: 2. CDR3 size: 17 residues. This CDR3 reads CASSLGGLAGYSYEQYF. The CDR3 nucleotides read TGTGCCAGCAGCTTAGGGGGACTAGCGGGATACTCCTACGAGCAGTACTTC. Full variable domain (outside the CDR3, taken from reference TRBV13 and TRBJ2-7): AAGVIQSPRHLIKEKRETATLKCYPIPRHDTVYWYQQGPGQDPQFLISFYEKMQSDKGSIPDRFSAQQFSDYHSELNMSSLELGDSALYFCASSLGGLAGYSYEQYFGPGTRLTVT.

V gene TRBV21-1 combines with J gene TRBJ1-6; the D call of TRBD1 is as the table states it, not checked on the DNA. TRBV21-1 is a known pseudogene. This CDR3 region has 15 residues. This chain's CDR3 is CASSKDRGRHSPLHF. Written as DNA, the CDR3 is TGTGCCAGCAGCAAAGATAGGGGGCGGCATTCACCCCTCCACTTT.

This clone was picked up one time. V usage is TRBV6-1 and J usage is TRBJ2-7; possibly TRBD2 for D (6 bases). CDR1 MNHNS and CDR2 SASEGT come from the germline V gene. This CDR3 is built from 16 residues. V was trimmed by 4 bases and J by 0 bases, leaving 16 bases between them. CDR3 DNA: TGTGCCAGCAGTGGACTAGTTGAGGAGGGCTCCTACGAGCAGTACTTC. Translation: CASSGLVEEGSYEQYF.

The CDR3 reads CASSEEQGVEQYF. Written as DNA, the CDR3 is TGTGCCAGCAGCGAAGAACAGGGGGTCGAGCAGTACTTC. The chain recombines TRBV11-2 with TRBJ2-7, with 8 positions matching TRBD1. With V trimmed by 5 bases and J by 6 bases, 6 bases remained unmatched. CDR3 length: 13 residues. Germline values: CDR1 SGHAT, CDR2 FQNNGV.

V is TRBV5-4 and J is TRBJ1-1; D perhaps matches TRBD1 (5 bases). CDR3 size: 12 residues. Trimming pared 3 bases from V and 7 bases from J, leaving 10 bases between. The germline CDR1 and CDR2 sequences are SGHNT and YYREEE (reference sequence). For the CDR3, the DNA is TGTGCCAGCAGCTCACAGGAGCTTGAAGCTTTCTTT. It translates to CASSSQELEAFF.

The J gene is TRBJ1-5, the V gene TRBV4-1; 7 bases align to TRBD1. The V gene's germline CDR1 is MGHRA and CDR2 YSYEKL. The CDR3 extends over 16 amino acids. V shed 3 bases and J 3 bases; nucleotides not matched to a gene: 8. DNA for the CDR3: TGCGCCAGCAGCCAGAGGGGGCCAGGACCCAATCAGCCCCAGCATTTT. It codes for CASSQRGPGPNQPQHF.

The sample holds one count of this clone. CDR3 residues: CASSESLNTGELFF. The CDR3 bases are TGCGCCAGCAGTGAGTCCCTGAACACCGGGGAGCTGTTTTTT. The rearrangement uses TRBV10-1 and TRBJ2-2; D unresolved. Trimming left V 0 bases short and J 1 base short, with 3 bases between. The length of the CDR3 is 14 residues. Germline assignment: CDR1 WNHNN and CDR2 SYGVQD (reference sequence).

This chain links TRBV18 with TRBJ1-2; D gene ambiguous. The V end lost 3 bases, the J end lost 7 bases, and 9 bases lay between the germline ends. CDR1 is KGHSH and CDR2 is LQKENI in the germline V gene. This CDR3 is built from 12 residues. CDR3 coding DNA: TGTGCCAGCTCACCCGAACGATCTGGCTACACCTTC. It encodes CASSPERSGYTF.

Worth noting for this clone: Distinct nucleotide sequences in the sample also encode this CDR3. The chain links TRBV2 to TRBJ1-1, with no clear D. V was pared by 5 bases and J by 0 bases, with 10 bases between. This CDR3 spans 14 amino acids. The germline V gene encodes CDR1 SNHLY and CDR2 FYNNEI. The CDR3: CASSPGPLNTEAFF. DNA of the CDR3: TGTGCCAGCAGTCCCGGTCCCCTGAACACTGAAGCTTTCTTT.

This clone was recorded once. This chain uses TRBV19 with TRBJ1-2; no clear D gene. The CDR3 totals 13 residues. V lost 9 bases to trimming and J lost 1 base, with 12 bases between them. The germline V gene has CDR1 LNHDA and CDR2 SQIVND (reference sequence). The CDR3 DNA is TGTGCCAGCGGTCCCCCCAATAACTATGGCTACACCTTC. Translating it yields CASGPPNNYGYTF. The full variable domain, with the rest looked up from reference TRBV19 and TRBJ1-2, is DGGITQSPKYLFRKEGQNVTLSCEQNLNHDAMYWYRQDPGQGLRLIYYSQIVNDFQKGDIAEGYSVSREKKESFPLTVTSAQKNPTAFYLCASGPPNNYGYTFGSGTRLTVV.

V usage is TRBV18 and J usage is TRBJ2-5; no clear D gene. V lost 6 bases to trimming and J lost 2 bases, with 10 bases between them. CDR3 size: 13 residues. The germline V gene has CDR1 KGHSH and CDR2 LQKENI. CDR3 region: CASSKDGQETQYF. CDR3 nucleotide sequence: TGTGCCAGCTCCAAGGACGGGCAAGAGACCCAGTACTTC.

The chain carries TRBV30 and TRBJ2-1; 7 bases align to TRBD2. V lost 3 bases and J lost 4; bases outside the gene matches: 3. Germline V gives CDR1 GTSNPN, CDR2 SVGIG (reference sequence). The CDR3 totals 13 residues. The CDR3 region is CAWSLADYNEQFF. The DNA for the CDR3 is TGTGCCTGGAGCCTAGCGGATTACAATGAGCAGTTCTTC.

This clone was seen once. The CDR3 spells CASSAKAGGTYEQYF. CDR3 in DNA: TGTGCCAGCAGTGCGAAGGCGGGAGGAACCTACGAGCAGTACTTC. This chain joins TRBV6-5 and TRBJ2-7, with 8 bases lining up with TRBD2. CDR1 is MNHEY, CDR2 SVGAGI, per germline. V shed 5 bases and J 2 bases; nucleotides not matched to a gene: 8. The CDR3 is made up of 15 amino acids.

The V and J genes are TRBV7-8 and TRBJ2-7; possibly TRBD1 or TRBD2 for D (5 bases each). The CDR3 length is 14 residues. V lost 3 bases to trimming and J lost 0 bases, with 9 bases between them. CDR1 is SGHVS, CDR2 FQNEAQ, per germline. CDR3 nucleotides: TGTGCCAGCAGCTTCGACGGGACCTCCTACGAGCAGTACTTC. Its protein is CASSFDGTSYEQYF.

The chain has TRBV27 and TRBJ1-2; no definite D call. V was clipped by 8 bases and J by 1 base, with 11 bases between them. This CDR3 region has 13 residues. Germline V lookup: CDR1 MNHEY, CDR2 SMNVEV (reference sequence). The CDR3 here is CASGPLDNYGYTF. The CDR3 region has the DNA TGTGCCAGCGGACCCTTGGATAACTATGGCTACACCTTC.

This clone came up once. The chain uses TRBV6-6 and TRBJ1-2; D gene unclear. Germline CDR1 and CDR2: MNHNY and SVGAGI (reference sequence). Trimming removed 6 bases at V and 4 bases at J, with 12 bases between. This CDR3 spans 13 amino acids. The CDR3 DNA is TGTGCCAGCAGCCCCGACACCGGCTATGGCTACACCTTC. This codes for CASSPDTGYGYTF.

This clone is a singleton in its sample. V is TRBV9 and J is TRBJ1-1; D unresolved. CDR3 length: 16 amino acids. Germline values: CDR1 SGDLS, CDR2 YYNGEE. V lost 3 bases, J lost 0 bases, and 15 bases lay in between. The CDR3 coding sequence is TGTGCCAGCAGCGGGCCTGGCCCTTCCATGAACACTGAAGCTTTCTTT. This gives the protein CASSGPGPSMNTEAFF.

The chain couples TRBV19 to TRBJ1-4, with 8 positions matching TRBD1. The CDR3 contains 14 residues. V lost 8 bases to trimming and J lost 4 bases; unmatched junction nucleotides: 6. Germline V gene sequence: CDR1 LNHDA, CDR2 SQIVND (reference sequence). The CDR3 sequence: CASEDREGNEKLFF. CDR3 DNA sequence: TGTGCCAGTGAGGACAGGGAGGGTAATGAAAAACTGTTTTTT.

The chain couples TRBV6-1 to TRBJ1-1; D uncertain. V was trimmed by 3 bases and J by 6 bases, leaving 17 bases between them. CDR3 length: 15 amino acids. CDR1 and CDR2 from the germline V gene are MNHNS and SASEGT. CDR3 residues: CASSDPYGSGSEAFF. CDR3 DNA: TGTGCCAGCAGTGACCCGTACGGGTCCGGCTCTGAAGCTTTCTTT.